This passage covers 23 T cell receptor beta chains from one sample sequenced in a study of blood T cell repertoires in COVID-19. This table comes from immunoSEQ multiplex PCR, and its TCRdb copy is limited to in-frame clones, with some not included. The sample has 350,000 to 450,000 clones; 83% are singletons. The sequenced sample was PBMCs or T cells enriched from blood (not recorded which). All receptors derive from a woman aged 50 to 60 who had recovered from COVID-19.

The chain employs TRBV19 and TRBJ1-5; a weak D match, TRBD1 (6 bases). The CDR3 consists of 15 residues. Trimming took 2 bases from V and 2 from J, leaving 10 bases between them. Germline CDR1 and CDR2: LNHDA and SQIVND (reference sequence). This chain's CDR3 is CASSILGAGNQPQHF. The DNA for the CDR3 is TGTGCCAGTAGTATACTGGGGGCCGGCAATCAGCCCCAGCATTTT.

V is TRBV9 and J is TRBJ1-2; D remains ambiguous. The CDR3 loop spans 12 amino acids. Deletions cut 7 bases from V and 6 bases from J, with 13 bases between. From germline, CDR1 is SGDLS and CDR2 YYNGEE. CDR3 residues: CASFGATDGYTF. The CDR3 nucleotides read TGTGCCAGCTTCGGAGCGACGGATGGCTACACCTTC.

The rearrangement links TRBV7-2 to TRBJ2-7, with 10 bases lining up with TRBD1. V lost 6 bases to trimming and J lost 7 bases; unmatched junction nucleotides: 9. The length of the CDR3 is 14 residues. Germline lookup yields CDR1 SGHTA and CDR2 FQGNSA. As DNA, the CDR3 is TGTGCCAGCAGGGGGAGACAGGGGGCTCGGGAGCAGTACTTC. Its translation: CASRGRQGAREQYF.

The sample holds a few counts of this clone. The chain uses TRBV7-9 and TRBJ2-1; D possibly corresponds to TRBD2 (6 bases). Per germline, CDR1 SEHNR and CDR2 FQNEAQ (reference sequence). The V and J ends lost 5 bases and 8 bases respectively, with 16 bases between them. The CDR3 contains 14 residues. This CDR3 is CASSGGNTMDEQFF. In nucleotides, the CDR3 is TGTGCCAGCAGCGGAGGGAATACTATGGATGAGCAGTTCTTC.

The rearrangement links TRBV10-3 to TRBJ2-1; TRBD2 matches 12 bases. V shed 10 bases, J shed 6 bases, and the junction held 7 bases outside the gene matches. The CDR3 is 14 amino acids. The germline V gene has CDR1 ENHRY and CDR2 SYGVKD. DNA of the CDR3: TGTGCCACCTCTGGGACTAGCGGGTCCAATGAGCAGTTCTTC. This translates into CATSGTSGSNEQFF.

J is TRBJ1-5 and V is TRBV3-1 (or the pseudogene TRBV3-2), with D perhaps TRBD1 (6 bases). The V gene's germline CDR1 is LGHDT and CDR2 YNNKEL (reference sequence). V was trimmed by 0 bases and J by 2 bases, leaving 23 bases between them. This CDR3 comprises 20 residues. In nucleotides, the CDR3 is TGTGCCAGCAGCCAAGAAGAGTTAGGGACACCTCCCGGGGGCAATCAGCCCCAGCATTTT. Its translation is CASSQEELGTPPGGNQPQHF.

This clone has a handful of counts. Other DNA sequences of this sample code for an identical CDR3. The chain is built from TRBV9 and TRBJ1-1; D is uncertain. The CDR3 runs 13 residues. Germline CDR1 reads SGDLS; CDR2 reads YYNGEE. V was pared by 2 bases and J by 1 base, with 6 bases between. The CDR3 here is CASSVGPNTEAFF. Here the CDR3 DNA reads TGTGCCAGCAGCGTTGGCCCGAACACTGAAGCTTTCTTT. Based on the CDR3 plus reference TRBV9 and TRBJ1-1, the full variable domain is DSGVTQTPKHLITATGQRVTLRCSPRSGDLSVYWYQQSLDQGLQFLIQYYNGEERAKGNILERFSAQQFPDLHSELNLSSLELGDSALYFCASSVGPNTEAFFGQGTRLTVV.

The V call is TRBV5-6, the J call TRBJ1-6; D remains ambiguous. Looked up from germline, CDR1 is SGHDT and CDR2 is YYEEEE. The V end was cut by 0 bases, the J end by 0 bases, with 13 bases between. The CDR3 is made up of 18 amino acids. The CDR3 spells CASSLESYQSSYNSPLHF. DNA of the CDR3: TGTGCCAGCAGCTTGGAGAGTTACCAAAGCTCCTATAATTCACCCCTCCACTTT.

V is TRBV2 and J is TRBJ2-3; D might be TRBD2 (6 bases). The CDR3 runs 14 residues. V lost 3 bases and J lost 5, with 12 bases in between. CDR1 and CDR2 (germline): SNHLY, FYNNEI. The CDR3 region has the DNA TGTGCCAGCAGTGATGTCGGGAGAGGAGATACGCAGTATTTT. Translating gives CASSDVGRGDTQYF.

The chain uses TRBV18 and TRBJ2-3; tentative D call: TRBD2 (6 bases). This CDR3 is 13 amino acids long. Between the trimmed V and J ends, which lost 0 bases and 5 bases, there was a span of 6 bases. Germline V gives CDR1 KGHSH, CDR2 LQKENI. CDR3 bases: TGTGCCAGCTCACCACCAGCGGGAGATACGCAGTATTTT. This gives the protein CASSPPAGDTQYF. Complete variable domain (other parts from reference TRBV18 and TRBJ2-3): NAGVMQNPRHLVRRRGQEARLRCSPMKGHSHVYWYRQLPEEGLKFMVYLQKENIIDESGMPKERFSAEFPKEGPSILRIQQVVRGDSAAYFCASSPPAGDTQYFGPGTRLTVL.

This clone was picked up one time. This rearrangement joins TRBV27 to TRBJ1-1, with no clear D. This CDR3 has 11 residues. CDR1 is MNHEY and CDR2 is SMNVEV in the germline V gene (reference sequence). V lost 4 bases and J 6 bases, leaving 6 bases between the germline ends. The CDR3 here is CASSSFPEAFF. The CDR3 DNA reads TGTGCCAGCAGTTCGTTCCCTGAAGCTTTCTTT.

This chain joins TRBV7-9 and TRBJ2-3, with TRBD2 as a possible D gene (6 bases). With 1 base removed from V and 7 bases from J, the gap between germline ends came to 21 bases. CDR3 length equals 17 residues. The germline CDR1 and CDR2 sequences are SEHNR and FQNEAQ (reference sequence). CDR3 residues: CASSLVSGSTSLHTQYF. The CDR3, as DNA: TGTGCCAGCAGCTTAGTCAGCGGGTCTACCAGTTTACATACGCAGTATTTT.

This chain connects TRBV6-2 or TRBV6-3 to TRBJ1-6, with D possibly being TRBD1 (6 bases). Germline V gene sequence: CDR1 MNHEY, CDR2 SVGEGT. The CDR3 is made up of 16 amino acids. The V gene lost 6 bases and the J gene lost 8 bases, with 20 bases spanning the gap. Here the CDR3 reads CASSPWGGASDSPLHF. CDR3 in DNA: TGTGCCAGCAGCCCGTGGGGGGGGGCGTCGGATTCACCCCTCCACTTT.

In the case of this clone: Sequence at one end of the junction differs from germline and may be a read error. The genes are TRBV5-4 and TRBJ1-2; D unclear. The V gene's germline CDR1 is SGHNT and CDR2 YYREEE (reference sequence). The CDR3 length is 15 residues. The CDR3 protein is CASSLYKAGNHGYTF. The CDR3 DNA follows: TGTGCCAGCAGCTTGTATAAGGCGGGTAACCATGGCTACACCTTC.

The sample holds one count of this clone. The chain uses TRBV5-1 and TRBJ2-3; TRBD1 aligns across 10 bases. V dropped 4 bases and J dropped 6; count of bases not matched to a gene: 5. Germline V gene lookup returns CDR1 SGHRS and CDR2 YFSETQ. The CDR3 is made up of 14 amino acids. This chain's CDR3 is CASSLPTGGDTQYF. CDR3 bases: TGCGCCAGCAGCCTCCCGACAGGGGGCGATACGCAGTATTTT.

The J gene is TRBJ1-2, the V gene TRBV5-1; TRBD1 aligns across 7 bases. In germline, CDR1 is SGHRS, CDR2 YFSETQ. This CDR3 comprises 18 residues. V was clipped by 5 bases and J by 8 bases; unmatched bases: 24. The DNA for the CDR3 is TGCGCCAGCAGTCGCAATCCCGGAGAACAGGGGACCGCCAGGGGCTACACCTTC. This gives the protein CASSRNPGEQGTARGYTF.

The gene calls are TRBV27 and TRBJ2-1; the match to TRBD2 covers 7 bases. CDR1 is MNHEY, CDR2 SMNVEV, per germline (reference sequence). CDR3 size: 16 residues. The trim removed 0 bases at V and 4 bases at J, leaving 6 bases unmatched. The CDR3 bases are TGTGCCAGCAGTTTATCTCCGGGACTACCTTACAATGAGCAGTTCTTC. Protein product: CASSLSPGLPYNEQFF.

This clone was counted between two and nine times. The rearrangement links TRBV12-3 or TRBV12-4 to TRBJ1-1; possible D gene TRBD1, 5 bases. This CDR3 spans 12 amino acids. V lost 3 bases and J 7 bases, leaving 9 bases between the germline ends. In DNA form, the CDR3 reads TGTGCCAGCAGTTTGGCAGGGCGTGAAGCTTTCTTT. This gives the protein CASSLAGREAFF.

CDR3 nucleotides: TGTGCCAGCAGCACGGGACTAGCGGAGCAGTTCTTC. Its translation: CASSTGLAEQFF. The V gene is TRBV7-9, the J gene TRBJ2-1, with 10 nucleotides matching TRBD2. Germline V gene lookup returns CDR1 SEHNR and CDR2 FQNEAQ (reference sequence). V lost 5 bases and J lost 10; bases outside the gene matches: 2. CDR3 size: 12 residues.

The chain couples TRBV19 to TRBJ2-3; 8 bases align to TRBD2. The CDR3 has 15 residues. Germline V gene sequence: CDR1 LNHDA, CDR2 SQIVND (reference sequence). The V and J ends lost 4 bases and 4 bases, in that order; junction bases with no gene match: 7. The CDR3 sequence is CASSKRSGSADTQYF. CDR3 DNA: TGTGCCAGTAGTAAGAGAAGCGGGAGCGCAGATACGCAGTATTTT.

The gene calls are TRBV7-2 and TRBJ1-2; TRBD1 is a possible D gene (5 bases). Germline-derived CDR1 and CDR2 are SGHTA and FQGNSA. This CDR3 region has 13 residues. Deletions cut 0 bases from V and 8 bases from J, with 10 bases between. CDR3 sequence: CASSLAPGGGYTF. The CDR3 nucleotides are TGTGCCAGCAGCTTAGCGCCGGGGGGAGGCTACACCTTC.

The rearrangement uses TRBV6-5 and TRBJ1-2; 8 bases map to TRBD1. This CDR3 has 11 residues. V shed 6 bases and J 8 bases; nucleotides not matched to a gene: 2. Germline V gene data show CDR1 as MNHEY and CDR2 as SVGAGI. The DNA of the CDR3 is TGTGCCAGCAGATCAGGGGGCGGCTACACCTTC. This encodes CASRSGGGYTF.

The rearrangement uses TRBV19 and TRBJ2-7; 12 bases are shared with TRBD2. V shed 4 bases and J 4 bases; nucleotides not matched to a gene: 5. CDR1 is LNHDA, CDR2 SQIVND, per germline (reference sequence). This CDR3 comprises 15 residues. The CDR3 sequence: CASSSRTSGIYEQYF. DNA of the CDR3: TGTGCCAGTAGTAGCCGGACTAGCGGGATTTACGAGCAGTACTTC.